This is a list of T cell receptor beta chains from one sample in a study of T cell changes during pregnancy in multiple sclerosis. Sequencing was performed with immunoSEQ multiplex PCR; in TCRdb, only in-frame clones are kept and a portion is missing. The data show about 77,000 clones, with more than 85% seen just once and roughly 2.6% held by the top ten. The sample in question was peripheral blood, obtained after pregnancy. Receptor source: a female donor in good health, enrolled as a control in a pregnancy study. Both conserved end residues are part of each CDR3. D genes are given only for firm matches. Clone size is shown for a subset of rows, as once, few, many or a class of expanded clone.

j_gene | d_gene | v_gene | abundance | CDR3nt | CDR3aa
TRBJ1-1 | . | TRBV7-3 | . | TGTGCCAGCAGCCTTCACCAAGCCCGGGACACCAACACTGAAGCTTTCTTT | CASSLHQARDTNTEAFF
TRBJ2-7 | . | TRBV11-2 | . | TGTGCCAGCAGCTTAGGGGCTGCAGGGCTCTACGAGCAGTACTTC | CASSLGAAGLYEQYF
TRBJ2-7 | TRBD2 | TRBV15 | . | TGTGCCACCAGCCCGACTAGCGGGGACTCCTACGAGCAGTACTTC | CATSPTSGDSYEQYF
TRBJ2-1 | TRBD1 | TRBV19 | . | TGTGCCAGTAGTATAGCCGGACAGGGGGCGCCTGAGCAGTTCTTC | CASSIAGQGAPEQFF
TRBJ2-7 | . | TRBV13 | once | TGTGCCAGCAGCTCACTGGACTACACCTCCTACGAGCAGTACTTC | CASSSLDYTSYEQYF
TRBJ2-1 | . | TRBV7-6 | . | TGTGCCAGCAGCTTAGGGCCGGGAGCTCAGTATGAGCAGTTCTTC | CASSLGPGAQYEQFF
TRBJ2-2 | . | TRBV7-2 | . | TGTGCCAGCAGCTTAGTGTCGCTAGCGAGCTCCACCGGGGAGCTGTTTTTT | CASSLVSLASSTGELFF
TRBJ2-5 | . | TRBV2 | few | TGTGCCAGCAGTAGTAGAGAGACCCAGTACTTC | CASSSRETQYF
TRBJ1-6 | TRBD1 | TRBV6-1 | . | TGTGCCAGCAGCCCCGGGAGGGACAGCTCACCCCTCCACTTT | CASSPGRDSSPLHF
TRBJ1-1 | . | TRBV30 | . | TGTGCCTGGAGTGCCAGGATTGGTACTGAAGCTTTCTTT | CAWSARIGTEAFF
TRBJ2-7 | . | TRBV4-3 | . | TGCGCCAGCAGCCCGAGCGCAGGGGACTCCTACGAGCAGTACTTC | CASSPSAGDSYEQYF
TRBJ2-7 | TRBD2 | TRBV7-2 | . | TGTGCCAGCAGCCCGTCTAGCGGGGGCTCCTACGAGCAGTACTTC | CASSPSSGGSYEQYF
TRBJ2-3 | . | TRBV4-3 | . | TGCGCCAGCAGCCAGTTAGCGGTGAGCACAGATACGCAGTATTTT | CASSQLAVSTDTQYF
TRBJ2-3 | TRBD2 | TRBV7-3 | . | TGTGCCAGCCTCAGCGGGACTGCAGATACGCAGTATTTT | CASLSGTADTQYF
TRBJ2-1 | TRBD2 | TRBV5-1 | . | TGCGCCAGCAGCCCCTGGACTAGCGGGGGGGCCGGGTCCTACAATGAGCAGTTCTTC | CASSPWTSGGAGSYNEQFF
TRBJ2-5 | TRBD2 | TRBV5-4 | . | TGTGCCAGCAGCTTGAGATTAGCGGGCCAAGAGACCCAGTACTTC | CASSLRLAGQETQYF
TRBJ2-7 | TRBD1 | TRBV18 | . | TGTGCCAGCTCAAGGGACAGGTGGGGCGAGCAGTACTTC | CASSRDRWGEQYF
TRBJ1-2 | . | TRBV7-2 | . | TGTGCCAGCAGCTTACATAACTATGGCTACACCTTC | CASSLHNYGYTF
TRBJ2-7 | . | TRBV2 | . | TGTGCCAGCAGATCGGAACCCCGGACTGGAGTTTACGAGCAGTACTTC | CASRSEPRTGVYEQYF
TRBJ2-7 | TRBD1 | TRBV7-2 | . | TGTGCCAGCAGCTTTAATAGGGGGCCCGAGCAGTACTTC | CASSFNRGPEQYF
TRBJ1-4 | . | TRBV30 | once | TGTGCCTGGAGTCTTGGACAGAATGAAAAACTGTTTTTT | CAWSLGQNEKLFF
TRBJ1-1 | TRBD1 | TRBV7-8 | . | TGTGCCAGCAGCTTCACAGGGGTCCTGAACACTGAAGCTTTCTTT | CASSFTGVLNTEAFF
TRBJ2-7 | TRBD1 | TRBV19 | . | TGTGCCAGTAGTATTAGACCCCCCTCCGGGACAGAATCCTACGAGCAGTACTTC | CASSIRPPSGTESYEQYF
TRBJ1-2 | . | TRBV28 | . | TGTGCCAGCGCCGGGAGGGGCTACACCTTC | CASAGRGYTF
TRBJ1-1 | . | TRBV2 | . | TGTGCCAGCAGTGCGTACAGTACGGACACTGAAGCTTTCTTT | CASSAYSTDTEAFF
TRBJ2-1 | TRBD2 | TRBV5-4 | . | TGTGCCAGCAGCCCTCGCGGGGGGGCCGCCAATGAGCAGTTCTTC | CASSPRGGAANEQFF
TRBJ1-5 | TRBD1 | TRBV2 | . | TGTGCCAGCAGTCGAATCGGGGACAGTAATCAGCCCCAGCATTTT | CASSRIGDSNQPQHF
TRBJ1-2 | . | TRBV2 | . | TGTGCCAGCAGACCAGATGACTATGGCTACACCTTC | CASRPDDYGYTF
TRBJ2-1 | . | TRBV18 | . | TGTGCCAGCTCACCAGTGGCGGGGAGGAATGAGCAGTTCTTC | CASSPVAGRNEQFF
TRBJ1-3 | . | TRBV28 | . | TGTGCCAGCGGGACACAGGGATCTGGAAACACCATATATTTT | CASGTQGSGNTIYF
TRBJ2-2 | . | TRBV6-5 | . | TGTGCCAGCAGTTACGGGACACCGAACACCGGGGAGCTGTTTTTT | CASSYGTPNTGELFF
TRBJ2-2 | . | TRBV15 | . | TGTGCCACCAGCAGCGAACTCGTGGGAGCACCGGGGGAGCTGTTTTTT | CATSSELVGAPGELFF
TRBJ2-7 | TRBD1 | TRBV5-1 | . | TGCGCCAGCAGCTTGGCAGGGACAGGGTATGGCGAGCAGTACTTC | CASSLAGTGYGEQYF
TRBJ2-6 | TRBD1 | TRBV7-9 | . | TGTGCCAGCAGCTTACGGGGACAGTCTCATGGGGCCAACGTCCTGACTTTC | CASSLRGQSHGANVLTF
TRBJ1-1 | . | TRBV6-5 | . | TGTGCCAGCAGTTACGGATCGGGGTGGGGAACTGAAGCTTTCTTT | CASSYGSGWGTEAFF
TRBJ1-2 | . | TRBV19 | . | TGTGCCTCCACCCGGGACACTATCAAGGGTAACTATGGCTACACCTTC | CASTRDTIKGNYGYTF
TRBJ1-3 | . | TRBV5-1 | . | TGCGCCAGCAGCTTGGAAGGTCGAGGCACCATATATTTT | CASSLEGRGTIYF
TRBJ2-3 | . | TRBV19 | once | TGTGCCAGTAGTACAACTTTACGGGACTCTAAGGTTACGCAGTATTTT | CASSTTLRDSKVTQYF
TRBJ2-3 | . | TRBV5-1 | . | TGCGCCAGCAGCTCAACTACTACAACCGCAGATACGCAGTATTTT | CASSSTTTTADTQYF
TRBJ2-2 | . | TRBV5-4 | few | TGTGCCAGCAGCGACAAGGTTGTCGGGGAGCTGTTTTTT | CASSDKVVGELFF
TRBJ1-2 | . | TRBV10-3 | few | TGTGCCATCAGTGTAGACAGCGACTATGGCTACACCTTC | CAISVDSDYGYTF
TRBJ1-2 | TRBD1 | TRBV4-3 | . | TGCGCCAGCAGCCAAGAGGGGGGACAGGGCCCTCTTGGCTACACCTTC | CASSQEGGQGPLGYTF
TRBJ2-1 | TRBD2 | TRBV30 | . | TGTGCCTGGACTAGCGGGGGCGGGGATGAGCAGTTCTTC | CAWTSGGGDEQFF
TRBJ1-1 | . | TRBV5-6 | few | TGTGCCAGCAGCTTGCTCGGGACTGAAGCTTTCTTT | CASSLLGTEAFF
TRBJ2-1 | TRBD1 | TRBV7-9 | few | TGTGCCAGCGACAGGGGCTCCTACAATGAGCAGTTCTTC | CASDRGSYNEQFF
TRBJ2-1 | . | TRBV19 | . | TGTGCCAGTAGTAGTCAGGGCTACAATGAGCAGTTCTTC | CASSSQGYNEQFF
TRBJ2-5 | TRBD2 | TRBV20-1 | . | TGCAGCTGGGGGGGAGAGACCCAGTACTTC | CSWGGETQYF
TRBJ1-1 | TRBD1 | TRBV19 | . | TGTGCCAGTAGTCCGCAGACAGGGGGCGTTCCGGACACTGAAGCTTTCTTT | CASSPQTGGVPDTEAFF
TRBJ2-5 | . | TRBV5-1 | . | TGCGCCAGCAGCCCGGACAACCAAGAGACCCAGTACTTC | CASSPDNQETQYF
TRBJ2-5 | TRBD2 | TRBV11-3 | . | TGTGCCAGCAGTTTCGCTAGCGGGGAGACCCAGTACTTC | CASSFASGETQYF
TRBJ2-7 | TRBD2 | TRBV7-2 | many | TGTGCCAGCAGCTTATACGAGACTAGCGGCTCCTACGAGCAGTACTTC | CASSLYETSGSYEQYF
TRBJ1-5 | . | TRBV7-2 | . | TGTGCCAGCAGCTCCAGACAGCCTAATCAGCCCCAGCATTTT | CASSSRQPNQPQHF
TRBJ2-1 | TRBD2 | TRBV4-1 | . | TGCGCCAGCAGCCAAGTCCTAGCGGGAGAACAGTTCTTC | CASSQVLAGEQFF